This T cell receptor beta chain derives from a study of identical twins (dated by TCRdb to between 2015 and 2016). Study-level background: To test whether fetal clonotypes persist, the study used deep sequencing on TCR alpha and beta repertoires from monozygotic twins, unrelated adults of various ages, and cord blood. Replicate twin experiments were performed at different times using different library preparation protocols to rule out contamination. On the study overall, not on this receptor specifically: Fewer insertions were carried by abundant cord blood beta clonotypes; a weaker similar trend was observed in young adult naive repertoires, while no such trend was observed in memory repertoires. Recombination models systematically underestimated out-of-frame TCR alpha sharing in monozygotic twins but agreed with sharing between unrelated individuals. Because the same donors could not be followed over many years, the conclusions depended on cross-sectional statistical analysis. Compared with coincidental sharing between unrelated individuals, out-of-frame TCR alpha sequences shared between twins showed an excess of sequences with low generation probability. The excess sharing between twins in beta out-of-frame sequences was weaker because fewer shared sequences reduced the signal-to-noise ratio. Zero-insertion analyses could be partly confounded by invariant T cells such as MAIT and iNKT, although diverse VJ usage argued against such confounding for most clonotypes.

The library came from 5' RACE. The sequencer listed for this sample is Illumina HiSeq 2000. Template switching added a universal primer binding site, and the final cDNA carried a unique molecular identifier that allowed TCR cDNA molecules to be counted accurately. Specific primers in the conserved constant-segment region were used to synthesize first-strand cDNA for TCR alpha and beta chains. To control for contamination, each cDNA library was double barcoded with a SMART-Mk sample barcode plus Illumina barcodes. TruSeq adapter sequences and Illumina sample barcodes were added in two successive PCR steps. TCR alpha and beta cDNA libraries were sequenced on the Illumina HiSeq platform with custom primers. From the authors' description of their analysis: Raw reads were processed with MiGEC to extract unique molecular identifiers, and MiXCR was used to determine CDR3 positions. For each individual, recombination models were inferred using an EM algorithm with the repgenHMM and IGoR tools. The analysis of shared clonotypes was done with the tcR package in R, with sharing normalized by the product of cloneset sizes. To study raw recombination without the effects of thymic and clonal selection, out-of-frame nonproductive sequences were analyzed. The public reads were reanalyzed by TCRdb: fastp trimming at Q25, MiXCR alignment, in-frame beta chains only. One record per CDR3 amino acid sequence lists the most common genes and DNA. TCRdb's processing, not the authors' own work, is the source of the V and J calls. The sample contains around 240,000 distinct CDR3 sequences, roughly a tenth of them found a single time. The leading ten clones occupy more than 8% of the sample.

V drops 5 bases and J drops 4 bases, leaving 6 bases in between. The CDR1 and CDR2 encoded by the germline V gene (reference sequence) are DFQATT and SNEGSKA. Including the terminal cysteine and phenylalanine, the CDR3 comprises 11 residues. Only the CDR3 DNA stays, 33 bases, in frame from base 1. Every donor in the study was a healthy Caucasian. Using Miltenyi CD45RO+ enrichment and human naive T-cell isolation kits, memory (CD45RO+) and naive T cells were isolated from PBMC. Many counts were recorded for this clonotype. The antigen it recognizes is unknown. One base away there is no much larger clone; base qualities are not given.

Specimen: memory T cells sorted from blood. The cell subset or site label, as the study defines it: CD45RO+ enriched T cells. This TCR was recovered from a man between 45 and 60 years old in good health. The V and J segments used are TRBV20-1 and TRBJ2-1; the D segment cannot be called with confidence. The nucleotide sequence is TGCAGTGCTGAAAGATACAATGAGCAGTTCTTC. Its protein reads: CSAERYNEQFF.